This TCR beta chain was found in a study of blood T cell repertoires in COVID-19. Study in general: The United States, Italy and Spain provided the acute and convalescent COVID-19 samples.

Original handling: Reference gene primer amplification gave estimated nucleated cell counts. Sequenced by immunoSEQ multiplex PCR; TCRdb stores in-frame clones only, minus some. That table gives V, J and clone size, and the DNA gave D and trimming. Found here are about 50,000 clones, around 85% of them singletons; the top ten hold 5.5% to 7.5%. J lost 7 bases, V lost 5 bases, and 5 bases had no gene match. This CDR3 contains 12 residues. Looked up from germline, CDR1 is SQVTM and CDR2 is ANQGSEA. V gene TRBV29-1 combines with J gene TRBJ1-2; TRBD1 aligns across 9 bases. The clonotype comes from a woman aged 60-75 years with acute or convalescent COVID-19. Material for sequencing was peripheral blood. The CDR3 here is CSVNRGPGGYTF. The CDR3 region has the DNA TGCAGCGTTAACAGGGGGCCTGGTGGCTACACCTTC.